What follows is one T cell receptor beta chain and its context. Antigen: not known. Only in-frame clones appear in the TCRdb table, and some are missing; sequencing was by immunoSEQ multiplex PCR. The sample has under 150,000 clones; roughly 90% are singletons. This record belongs to a study of T cell responses to AZD1222 COVID-19 vaccine. The germline V and J ends were trimmed by 4 bases and 2 bases, with 16 bases remaining between them. From germline, CDR1 is MNHEY and CDR2 SVGAGI. The CDR3 sequence is 16 residues long. Findings of the study overall: Only six people who got AZD1222 tested seropositive at baseline. Without day 14 samples, only post-peak T cell repertoires were studied. The span of vaccine-associated CD4 TCRs extended across spike, with dominance at 160-218 and 743-854.

This clonotype was sampled from an adult in good health. Sequences were derived from peripheral blood, sampled on day 0 of AZD1222 vaccination. This chain joins TRBV6-5 and TRBJ2-3; weak D call: TRBD1 (6 bases). The CDR3 DNA follows: TGTGCCAGCAGTTCATTCCTGAGGGGACACACAGATACGCAGTATTTT. Encoded protein: CASSSFLRGHTDTQYF.